The 11 T cell receptor beta chains listed next were all sequenced from one sample in a study of technical replicates of blood from four donors. The protocol was immunoSEQ multiplex PCR, while the TCRdb copy is restricted to in-frame clones and leaves out a portion. This sample has tens of thousands of clones, with approximately 96% found just once. Material for sequencing was T cells isolated from PBMCs. These receptors all come from a human donor in good health.

Only one count was recorded for this clone. The chain links TRBV5-4 to TRBJ2-5; D remains unclear. This CDR3 is built from 14 residues. Germline CDR1 is SGHNT and CDR2 is YYREEE (reference sequence). V lost 4 bases to trimming and J lost 2 bases, with 12 bases between them. CDR3 loop: CASSVGSTQETQYF. The CDR3 bases are TGTGCCAGCAGCGTGGGCTCAACACAAGAGACCCAGTACTTC.

The rearrangement uses TRBV5-5 and TRBJ1-1, with D possibly being TRBD1 (6 bases). The CDR3 has 14 amino acids. V was cut by 0 bases and J by 6 bases, with 12 bases left in between. CDR1 is SGHKS, CDR2 YYEKEE, per germline (reference sequence). The CDR3 spells CASSLVWGQAEAFF. Here the CDR3 DNA reads TGTGCCAGCAGCTTGGTATGGGGGCAGGCTGAAGCTTTCTTT.

The CDR3 coding sequence is TGTGCCAGCAGTTTCCCTCGGGCGGGCTCTTTGAACACTGAAGCTTTCTTT. Translated, it gives CASSFPRAGSLNTEAFF. This chain uses TRBV28 with TRBJ1-1; D gene unclear. CDR3 size: 17 residues. In germline, CDR1 is MDHEN, CDR2 SYDVKM. Trimming removed 3 bases from V and 0 bases from J, with 17 bases in between.

The gene calls are TRBV2 and TRBJ2-7, with a tentative D call TRBD2 (5 bases). The CDR3 has 11 residues. Germline assignment: CDR1 SNHLY and CDR2 FYNNEI. Between the trimmed V and J ends, which lost 9 bases and 5 bases, there was a span of 11 bases. The CDR3 sequence is CASCERDEQYF. The CDR3 nucleotides read TGTGCCAGTTGCGAGAGGGACGAGCAGTACTTC.

The chain links TRBV19 to TRBJ2-7; 10 nucleotides align to TRBD1. This CDR3 has 14 amino acids. CDR1 is LNHDA and CDR2 is SQIVND in the germline V gene (reference sequence). The V gene end was trimmed by 6 bases and the J gene end by 2 bases; junction bases not matched to a gene: 4. The CDR3 region is CASSRTGGTYEQYF. The DNA for the CDR3 is TGTGCCAGTAGCCGGACAGGGGGTACCTACGAGCAGTACTTC.

CDR3 coding DNA: TGTGCCAGCAGCGAGGGTGCGAACACTGAAGCTTTCTTT. It codes for CASSEGANTEAFF. This chain uses TRBV5-4 with TRBJ1-1; D is uncertain. CDR1 and CDR2 from the germline V gene are SGHNT and YYREEE (reference sequence). V lost 4 bases and J lost 1, with 8 bases in between. The CDR3 consists of 13 residues. The whole variable domain, remainder taken from reference TRBV5-4 and TRBJ1-1, is ETGVTQSPTHLIKTRGQQVTLRCSSQSGHNTVSWYQQALGQGPQFIFQYYREEENGRGNFPPRFSGLQFPNYSSELNVNALELDDSALYLCASSEGANTEAFFGQGTRLTVV.

This rearrangement joins TRBV19 to TRBJ2-7; 7 bases map to TRBD1. Germline lookup yields CDR1 LNHDA and CDR2 SQIVND (reference sequence). The CDR3 is 14 residues long. After removal of 5 bases from V and 6 bases from J, the junction contained 10 bases not matched to a gene. In DNA form, the CDR3 reads TGTGCCAGTAGTTACGGGACAGCATTCGGCGAGCAGTACTTC. This codes for CASSYGTAFGEQYF.

V and J are TRBV19 and TRBJ1-1, with 10 bases identical to TRBD1. Per germline, CDR1 LNHDA and CDR2 SQIVND (reference sequence). The CDR3 covers 15 residues. V lost 10 bases, J lost 10 bases, and 18 bases stayed unmatched. CDR3 region: CATTDRGGGMKIAFF. In nucleotides, the CDR3 is TGTGCCACTACGGACAGGGGGGGAGGTATGAAGATAGCTTTCTTT. Based on the CDR3 plus reference TRBV19 and TRBJ1-1, the full variable domain is DGGITQSPKYLFRKEGQNVTLSCEQNLNHDAMYWYRQDPGQGLRLIYYSQIVNDFQKGDIAEGYSVSREKKESFPLTVTSAQKNPTAFYLCATTDRGGGMKIAFFGQGTRLTVV.

CDR3 nucleotides: TGTGCCAGCAGTGAAGAAAAGGGGATCGGTGGCTACACCTTC. It encodes CASSEEKGIGGYTF. The chain has TRBV6-1 and TRBJ1-2; a weak D match, TRBD1 (5 bases). The CDR3 has 14 residues. V lost 1 base, J lost 7 bases, and 13 bases lay in between. The germline V gene encodes CDR1 MNHNS and CDR2 SASEGT.

The J gene is TRBJ1-4, the V gene TRBV9, with 8 positions matching TRBD1. Looked up from germline, CDR1 is SGDLS and CDR2 is YYNGEE. Trimming at V came to 3 bases and at J to 11 bases, leaving 9 bases not matched to a gene. The CDR3 runs 14 residues. CDR3 region: CASSAGQGLGKLFF. The CDR3 DNA follows: TGTGCCAGCAGCGCCGGACAGGGATTGGGGAAACTGTTTTTT.

The CDR3 loop is CAGKDGGVYEQYF. The CDR3, as DNA: TGTGCCGGCAAAGACGGGGGAGTCTACGAGCAGTACTTC. The chain joins TRBV2 to TRBJ2-7; tentatively, D is TRBD2 (6 bases). The CDR3 is 13 residues long. The V and J ends lost 11 bases and 3 bases respectively, with 17 bases between them. Germline CDR1 reads SNHLY; CDR2 reads FYNNEI.